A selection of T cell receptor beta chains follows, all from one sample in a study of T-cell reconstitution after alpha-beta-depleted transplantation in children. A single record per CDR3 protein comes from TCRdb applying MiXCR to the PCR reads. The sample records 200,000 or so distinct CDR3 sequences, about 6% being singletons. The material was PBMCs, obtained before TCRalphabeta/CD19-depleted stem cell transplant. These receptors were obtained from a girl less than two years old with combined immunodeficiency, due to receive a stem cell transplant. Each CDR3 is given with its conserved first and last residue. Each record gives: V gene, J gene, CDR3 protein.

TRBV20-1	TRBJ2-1	CSATSGLEGSYNEQFF
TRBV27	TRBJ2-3	CASRRLAGTYTDTQYF
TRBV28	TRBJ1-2	CASSSPGQPWTNYGYTF
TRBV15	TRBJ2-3	CATTGRFTDTQYF
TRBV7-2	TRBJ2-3	CASSSTPGLAKTDTQYF
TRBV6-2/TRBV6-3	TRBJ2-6	CASSYIRQGAISGANVLTF
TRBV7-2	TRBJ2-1	CASSLVLIVYSYNEQFF
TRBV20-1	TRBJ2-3	CSAHTGLADSTDTQYF
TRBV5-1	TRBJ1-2	CASSPHGGQGANYGYTF
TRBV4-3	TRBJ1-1	CASSQVKGGDTEAFF
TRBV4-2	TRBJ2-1	CASSQDRAGYNEQFF
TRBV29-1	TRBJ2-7	CSVEDIGGLPYEQYF
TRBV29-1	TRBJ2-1	CSAPRDYPPNEQFF
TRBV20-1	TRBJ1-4	CSARDRRTGGGKLFF
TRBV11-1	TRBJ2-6	CASRSALGPLGGANVLTF
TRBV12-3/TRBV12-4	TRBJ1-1	CASRGTGLETEAFF
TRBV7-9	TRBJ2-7	CASSLATGEQYF
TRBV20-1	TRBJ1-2	CSAREAGEFGYTF
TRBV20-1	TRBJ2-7	CSARASLAGGPYEQYF
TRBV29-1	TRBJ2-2	CSVEAGGHAGELFF
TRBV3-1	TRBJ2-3	CASSQGLAGGFTDTQYF
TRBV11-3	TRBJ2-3	CASSLVGGLLTGGSTDTQYF
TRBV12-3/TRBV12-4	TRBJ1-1	CASSLGATTEAFF
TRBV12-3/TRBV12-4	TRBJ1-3	CASSTGGPSGNTIYF
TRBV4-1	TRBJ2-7	CASSQAQDPYEQYF
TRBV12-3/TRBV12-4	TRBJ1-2	CASSPEGLAVWQNGYTF
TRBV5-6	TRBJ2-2	CASSLRQNTGELFF
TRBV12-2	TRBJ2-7	CADGTYSYEQYF
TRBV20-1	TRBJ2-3	CSASGAGETGTQYF
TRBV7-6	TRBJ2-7	CASSSAPGLANYEQYF